This T cell receptor beta chain was sequenced in a study of blood T cell repertoires in COVID-19 (dated by TCRdb to the early 2020s). A note on the overall study: Collaborator samples came from the United States, Italy and Spain and covered acute and convalescent phases of COVID-19. Deeply sampled blood TCRbeta repertoires from subjects exposed to, actively infected with, or recovered from COVID-19 were included in the dataset. The repertoires were released in a freely available public database meant as a resource for research on the immune response to SARS-CoV-2. A de-identified subject ID, COVID-19 status, age in years and sex were almost always included in the sample metadata. Samples were obtained from the ongoing ImmuneRACE study (first 160 participants) and from some 1,300 subjects provided by 6 global collaborators. The material from the prospective study consisted of cDNA or gDNA derived from T cells, B-cell-depleted T cells, or PBMCs. Where available, HLA class I and class II types were obtained from metadata supplied by the sample provider rather than from assay-based typing. Here is what the overall study found, with its caveats: Clinical and demographic metadata were provided uncurated, with the amount varying by source and participant.

In the case of this clone: Its antigen has not been determined. Base qualities were left out, and no much larger clone turns up one base away.

The collaborating institutions used their own protocols to collect whole blood in K2EDTA tubes. For TCRbeta analysis, collaborators shipped samples in one of three forms: frozen whole blood, isolated PBMCs, or DNA extracted from either of those sample types. TCRbeta CDR3 regions were amplified from genomic DNA using the immunoSEQ Assay, a bias-controlled multiplex PCR. The original pipeline was this. The number of nucleated cells in each sample was estimated by amplification of reference gene primers within the assay. To quantify the absolute abundance of each unique TCRbeta CDR3 rearrangement, sequence reads were collapsed and filtered. For each sample, productive Simpson clonality was calculated as the square root of Simpson's diversity index across productive rearrangements. TCRdb took this table from immuneACCESS and kept in-frame rearrangements with V and J called. Such tables lack part of the clones; where checked against another copy, unresolved V genes explain under half of the gap, and the rest is unexplained. The V and J calls and clone size come from that table; D and trimming were worked out from the DNA. The sample yields about 150,000 clones; around 81% were counted once. The ten most abundant clones make up roughly 8.3% of the sample.

The sequenced sample consisted of peripheral blood. The clonotype originates from a human donor with acute or convalescent COVID-19. The donor label of this sample is uncertain.

The CDR3 amino acid sequence is: CASSRSSAGRTEAFF. The nucleotide sequence reads as follows: TGTGCCAGCAGCCGTTCCTCGGCAGGGCGGACTGAAGCTTTCTTT. The chain employs TRBV28 and TRBJ1-1; TRBD1 could be the D gene, as 5 bases match. V was cut back by 6 bases and J by 5 bases, leaving a gap of 19 bases between them. The CDR3 starts with the cysteine, ends with the phenylalanine, and has 15 residues. Left in the record is the CDR3 DNA by itself, 45 bases read in frame from the first base. In the germline V gene, CDR1 corresponds to MDHEN and CDR2 to SYDVKM. Supplemented by the reference TRBV28 and TRBJ1-1 proteins around the CDR3, the complete variable domain is DVKVTQSSRYLVKRTGEKVFLECVQDMDHENMFWYRQDPGLGLRLIYFSYDVKMKEKGDIPEGYSVSREKKERFSLILESASTNQTSMYLCASSRSSAGRTEAFFGQGTRLTVV.